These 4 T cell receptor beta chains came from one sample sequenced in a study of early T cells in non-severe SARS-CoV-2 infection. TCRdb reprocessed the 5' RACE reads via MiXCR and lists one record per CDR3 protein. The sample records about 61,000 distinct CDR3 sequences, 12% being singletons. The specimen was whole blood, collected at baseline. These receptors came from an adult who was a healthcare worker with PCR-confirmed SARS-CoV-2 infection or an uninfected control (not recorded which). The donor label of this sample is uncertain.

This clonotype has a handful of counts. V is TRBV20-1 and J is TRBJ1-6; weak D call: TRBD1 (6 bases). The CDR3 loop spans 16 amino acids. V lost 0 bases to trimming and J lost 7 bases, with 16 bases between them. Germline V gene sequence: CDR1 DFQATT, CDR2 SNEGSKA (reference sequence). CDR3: CSARDGEKTGNSPLHF. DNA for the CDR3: TGCAGTGCTAGAGATGGAGAAAAAACAGGGAATTCACCCCTCCACTTT.

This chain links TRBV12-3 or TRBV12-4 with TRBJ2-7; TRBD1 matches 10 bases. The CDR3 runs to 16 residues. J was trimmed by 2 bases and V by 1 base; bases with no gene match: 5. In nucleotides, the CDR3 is TGTGCCAGCAGTTTAGGAGGACAGGGGGGCACCTACGAGCAGTACGTC. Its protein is CASSLGGQGGTYEQYV.

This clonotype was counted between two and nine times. As DNA, the CDR3 is TGTGCCAGCAGTGAAGACCGGCCAGGGCAGTACGAGCAGTACGTC. This encodes CASSEDRPGQYEQYV. The V call is TRBV6-1, the J call TRBJ2-7; D is perhaps TRBD1 (5 bases). The CDR3 sequence is 15 residues long. Trimming left V 1 base short and J 4 bases short, with 14 bases between. CDR1 and CDR2 (germline): MNHNS, SASEGT.

DNA of the CDR3: TGTGCCACCAGTGATTCCAGGGTAACGGGGGCCAACGTCCTGACTTTC. Translated, it gives CATSDSRVTGANVLTF. The rearrangement uses TRBV24-1 and TRBJ2-6; D possibly corresponds to TRBD1 (5 bases). Trimming removed 2 bases from V and 4 bases from J, with 11 bases in between. CDR1 and CDR2 from the germline V gene are KGHDR and SFDVKD. This CDR3 is built from 16 residues.